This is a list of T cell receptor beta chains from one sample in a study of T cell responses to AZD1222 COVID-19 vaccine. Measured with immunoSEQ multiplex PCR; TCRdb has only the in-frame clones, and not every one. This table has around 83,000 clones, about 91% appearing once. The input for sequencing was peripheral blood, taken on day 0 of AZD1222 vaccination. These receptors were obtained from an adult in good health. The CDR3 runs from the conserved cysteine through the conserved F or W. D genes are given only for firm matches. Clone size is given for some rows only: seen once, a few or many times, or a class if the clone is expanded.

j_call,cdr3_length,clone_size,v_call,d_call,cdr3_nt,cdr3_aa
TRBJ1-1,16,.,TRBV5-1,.,TGCGCCAGCAGCTTGGGTTGGGGAGGTCGGAACACTGAAGCTTTCTTT,CASSLGWGGRNTEAFF
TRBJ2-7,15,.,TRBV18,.,TGTGCCAGCTCACGCCTTACAGGCGCCTCCTACGAGCAGTACTTC,CASSRLTGASYEQYF
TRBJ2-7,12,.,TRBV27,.,TGTGCCAGCAGTTTAGGAGGACAGTCGAAGTACTTC,CASSLGGQSKYF
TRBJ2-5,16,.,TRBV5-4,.,TGTGCCAGCAGCCCGGGGACCGGGGACCTCCAAGAGACCCAGTACTTC,CASSPGTGDLQETQYF
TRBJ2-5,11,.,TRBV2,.,TGTGCCAGCAGAATCCAAGAGACCCAGTACTTC,CASRIQETQYF
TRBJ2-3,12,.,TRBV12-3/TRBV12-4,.,TGTGCCAGCAGTACCCTGGCAGATACGCAGTATTTT,CASSTLADTQYF
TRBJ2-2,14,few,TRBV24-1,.,TGTGCCACCAGTTTGGGTGGGAACACCGGGGAGCTGTTTTTT,CATSLGGNTGELFF
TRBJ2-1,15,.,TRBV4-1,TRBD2,TGCGCCAGCAGTTTCGCTAGCGGCTCCTACAATGAGCAGTTCTTC,CASSFASGSYNEQFF
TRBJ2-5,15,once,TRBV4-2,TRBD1,TGTGCCAGCAGCCAAGATCGGGGACAGGGGGGGACCCAGTACTTC,CASSQDRGQGGTQYF
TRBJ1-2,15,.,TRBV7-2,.,TGTGCCAGCAGCCCGACCGGAGGGAGGGGCTATGGCTACACCTTC,CASSPTGGRGYGYTF
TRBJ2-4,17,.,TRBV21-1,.,TGTGCCAGCAGTATAAAACTAGCGGACAGGGGAGGGGACATTCAGTACTTC,CASSIKLADRGGDIQYF
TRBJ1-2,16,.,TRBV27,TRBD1,TGTGCCAGCAGTCCCCTGCCGGTCAGGACAGGGGATGGCTACACCTTC,CASSPLPVRTGDGYTF
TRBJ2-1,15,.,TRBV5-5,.,TGTGCCAGCACCTTGGTAGGGAACGAGCACAATGAGCAGTTCTTC,CASTLVGNEHNEQFF
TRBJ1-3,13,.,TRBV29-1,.,TGCAGCGCCGCACAGAGCTCTGGAAACACCATATATTTT,CSAAQSSGNTIYF
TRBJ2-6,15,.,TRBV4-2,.,TGTGCCAGCGGATTTATAGGCTCTGGGGCCAACGTCCTGACTTTC,CASGFIGSGANVLTF
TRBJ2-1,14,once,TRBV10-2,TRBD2,TGCGCCAGCAGTGAGTCGGGAGGGCCTAAGGAGCAGTTCTTC,CASSESGGPKEQFF
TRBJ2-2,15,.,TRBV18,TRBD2,TGTGCCAGCTCACCGCGGGAGGCAGGCGGCGGGGAGCTGTTTTTT,CASSPREAGGGELFF
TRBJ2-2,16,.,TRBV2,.,TGTGCCAGCAGGGTACAGGGTGGGTTGGACACCGGGGAGCTGTTTTTT,CASRVQGGLDTGELFF
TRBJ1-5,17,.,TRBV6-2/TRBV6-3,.,TGTGCCAGCAGCCAAACGCTCTGGGCCTCTTCCAATCAGCCCCAGCATTTT,CASSQTLWASSNQPQHF
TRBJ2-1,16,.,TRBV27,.,TGTGCCAGCAGTTTAGCCCCTCTATTGCCTCCTCATGAGCAGTTCTTC,CASSLAPLLPPHEQFF
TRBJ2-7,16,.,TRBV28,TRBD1,TGTGCCAGCAGTAAACCGGGCCAGGGGGTCGCCTACGAGCAGTACTTC,CASSKPGQGVAYEQYF
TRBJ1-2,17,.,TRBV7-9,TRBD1,TGTGCCAGCAGCTTAAGGGGACAGGGGGCGATTGGCTATGGCTACACCTTC,CASSLRGQGAIGYGYTF
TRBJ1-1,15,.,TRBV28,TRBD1,TGTGCCAGTATACGACAAGGACAGGGCACATTTGTAGCTTTCTTT,CASIRQGQGTFVAFF
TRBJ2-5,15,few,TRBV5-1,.,TGCGCCAGCAGCTTGACAGCTAATAATGGGGAGACCCAGTACTTC,CASSLTANNGETQYF